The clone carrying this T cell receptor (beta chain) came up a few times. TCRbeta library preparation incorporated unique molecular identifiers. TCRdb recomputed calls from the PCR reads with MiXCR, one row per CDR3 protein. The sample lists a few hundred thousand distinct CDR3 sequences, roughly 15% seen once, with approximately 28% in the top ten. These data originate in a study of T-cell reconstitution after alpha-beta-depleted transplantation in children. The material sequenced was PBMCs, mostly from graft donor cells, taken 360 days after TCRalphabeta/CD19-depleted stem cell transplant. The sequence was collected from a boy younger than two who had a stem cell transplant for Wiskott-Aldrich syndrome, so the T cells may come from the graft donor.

CDR3: CSAPSDWTDTQYF. In nucleotides, the CDR3 is TGCAGTGCCCCAAGCGATTGGACAGATACGCAGTATTTT. The chain combines TRBV20-1 with TRBJ2-3; D not certain. Germline lookup yields CDR1 DFQATT and CDR2 SNEGSKA (reference sequence). CDR3 length: 13 amino acids. Trimming removed 6 bases from V and 3 bases from J, with 13 bases in between.